The entry below describes one TCR beta chain. Its antigen is not identified. Profiled with immunoSEQ multiplex PCR; TCRdb holds only in-frame clones, not every one. The sample carries around 18,000 clones, about nine tenths recorded once. This entry belongs to a study of lymphopenia after photon versus proton radiotherapy. General study points: Under photons, naive T cells and diversity fell while effector/memory populations rose. Oligoclonal CD8+ Temra expansion after nadir drove photon patients' diversity drop.

The CDR3 spans 14 residues. Per germline, CDR1 SGHTA and CDR2 FQGNSA. V was trimmed by 1 base and J by 1 base, leaving 7 bases between them. The sequence derives from a man between 65 and 80 years old with pancreatic cancer. V and J are TRBV7-2 and TRBJ1-1, with D perhaps TRBD1 (5 bases). The specimen was peripheral blood, collected from a patient treated with proton-based radiotherapy. DNA for the CDR3: TGTGCCAGCAGCTTAGAAGGGGAGAACACTGAAGCTTTCTTT. Its translation: CASSLEGENTEAFF.